This T cell receptor (beta chain) was recovered during a study of T cells after yellow fever vaccination. Overall study: Preparation of fractions with low cell numbers was performed using SMART-Seq v4 Ultra Low Input. Points from the study as a whole: Peak timing came faster in the weaker secondary response, day 5 versus 15.

In making TCR cDNA, 5'RACE template switching added a universal primer site and UMIs to it. One entry per CDR3 protein, called by TCRdb with MiXCR from the 5' RACE reads. The data show over 100,000 distinct CDR3 sequences, roughly 8.9% seen once. Ten or more counts support this clonotype. What it recognizes is unknown. V was trimmed by 6 bases and J by 6 bases, leaving 12 bases between them. CDR1 is MNHEY, CDR2 SMNVEV, per germline (reference sequence). CDR3 length: 12 residues. V usage is TRBV27 and J usage is TRBJ2-7; tentatively, D is TRBD1 (5 bases). The receptor comes from a man aged 25-45 years who received the YFV17D yellow fever vaccine. Material: CD8+ T cells sorted from PBMCs, obtained 45 days after the yellow fever booster vaccination. The CDR3 sequence: CASSSQGAEQYF. Written as DNA, the CDR3 is TGTGCCAGCAGCTCCCAGGGTGCCGAGCAGTACTTC.